The clone carrying this T cell receptor beta chain has more than one count but fewer than ten. Antigen unknown. The ends were cut back, 3 bases at V and 4 bases at J, with 12 bases in the middle. The CDR3 spans 15 residues. From the 5' RACE reads, TCRdb called clonotypes with MiXCR, one entry per CDR3 protein. The sample carries about 470,000 distinct CDR3 sequences, roughly 25% recorded once. The data stem from a study of T-cell memory formation after mild COVID-19. The study's findings and limits: CD4+ contracting clones lay mainly in CM and EM, CD8+ ones in EMRA. Contracting clones, day 15 to 85, had balanced CD4/CD8, and later expanders favored CD4+.

This chain links TRBV12-3 or TRBV12-4 with TRBJ2-2; a weak D match, TRBD1 (5 bases). What was sequenced was PBMCs or a T cell subset sorted from them (not recorded which). This TCR came from an adult woman who had mild COVID-19 (a few samples of this study predate the infection). Cell type and time point are not known. CDR3 in amino acids: CASSFRQGGTGELFF. The DNA of the CDR3 is TGTGCCAGCAGTTTCCGTCAGGGCGGCACCGGGGAGCTGTTTTTT.